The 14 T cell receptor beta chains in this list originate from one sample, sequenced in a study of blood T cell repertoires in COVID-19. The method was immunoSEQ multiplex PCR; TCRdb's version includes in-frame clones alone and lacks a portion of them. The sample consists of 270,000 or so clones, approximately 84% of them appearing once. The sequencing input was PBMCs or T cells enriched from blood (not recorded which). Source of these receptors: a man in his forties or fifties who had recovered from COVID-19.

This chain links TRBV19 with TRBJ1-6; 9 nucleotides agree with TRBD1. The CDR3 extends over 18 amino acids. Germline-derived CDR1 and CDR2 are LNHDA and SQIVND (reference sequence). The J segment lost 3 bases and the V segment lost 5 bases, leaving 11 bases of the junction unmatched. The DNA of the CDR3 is TGTGCCAGTAGTCCACCAGCGGGACAGGGTCTCTATAATTCACCCCTCCACTTT. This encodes CASSPPAGQGLYNSPLHF.

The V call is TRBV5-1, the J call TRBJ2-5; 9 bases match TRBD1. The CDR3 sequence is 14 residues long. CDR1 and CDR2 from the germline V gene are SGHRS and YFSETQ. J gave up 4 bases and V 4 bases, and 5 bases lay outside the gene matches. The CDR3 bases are TGCGCCAGCAGCGCGGGACAGGGTGGAGAGACCCAGTACTTC. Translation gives CASSAGQGGETQYF. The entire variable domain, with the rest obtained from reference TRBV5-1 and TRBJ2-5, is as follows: KAGVTQTPRYLIKTRGQQVTLSCSPISGHRSVSWYQQTPGQGLQFLFEYFSETQRNKGNFPGRFSGRQFSNSRSEMNVSTLELGDSALYLCASSAGQGGETQYFGPGTRLLVL.

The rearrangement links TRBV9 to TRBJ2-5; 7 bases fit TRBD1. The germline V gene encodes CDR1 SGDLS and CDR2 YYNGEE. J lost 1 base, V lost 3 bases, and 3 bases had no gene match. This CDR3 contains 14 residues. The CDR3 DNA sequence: TGTGCCAGCAGCGCCACAGGGGCCCAAGAGACCCAGTACTTC. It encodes CASSATGAQETQYF.

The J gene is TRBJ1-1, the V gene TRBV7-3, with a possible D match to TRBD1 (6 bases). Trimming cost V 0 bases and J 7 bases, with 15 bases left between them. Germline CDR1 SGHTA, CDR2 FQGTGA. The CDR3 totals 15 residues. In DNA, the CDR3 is TGTGCCAGCAGCTTAACGGGCGGGGGCGCGGGTGAAGCTTTCTTT. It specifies CASSLTGGGAGEAFF. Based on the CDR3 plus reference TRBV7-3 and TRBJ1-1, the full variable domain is GAGVSQTPSNKVTEKGKYVELRCDPISGHTALYWYRQSLGQGPEFLIYFQGTGAADDSGLPNDRFFAVRPEGSVSTLKIQRTERGDSAVYLCASSLTGGGAGEAFFGQGTRLTVV.

This CDR3 is CASSFSGGVGQPQHF. Written as DNA, the CDR3 is TGTGCCAGCAGTTTTTCAGGCGGGGTCGGGCAGCCCCAGCATTTT. This chain uses TRBV28 with TRBJ1-5; D gene ambiguous. Looked up from germline, CDR1 is MDHEN and CDR2 is SYDVKM. Trimming removed 3 bases at V and 7 bases at J, with 16 bases between. This CDR3 contains 15 residues.

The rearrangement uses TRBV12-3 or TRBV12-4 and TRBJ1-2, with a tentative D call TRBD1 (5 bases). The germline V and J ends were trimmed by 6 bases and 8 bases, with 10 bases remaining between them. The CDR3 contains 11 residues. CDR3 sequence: CASSQGQGYTF. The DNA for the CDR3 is TGTGCCAGCAGCCAGGGTCAGGGCTACACCTTC.

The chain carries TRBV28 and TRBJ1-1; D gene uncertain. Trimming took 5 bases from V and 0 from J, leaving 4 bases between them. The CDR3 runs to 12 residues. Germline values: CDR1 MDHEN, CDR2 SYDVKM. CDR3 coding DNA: TGTGCCAGCAGTCCGGTGAACACTGAAGCTTTCTTT. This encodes CASSPVNTEAFF.

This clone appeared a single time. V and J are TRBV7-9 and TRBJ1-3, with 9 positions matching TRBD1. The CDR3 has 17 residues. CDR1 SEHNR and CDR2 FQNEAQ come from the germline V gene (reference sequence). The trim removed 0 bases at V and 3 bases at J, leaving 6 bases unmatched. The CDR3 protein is CASSLAGQGLVGNTIYF. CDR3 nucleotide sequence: TGTGCCAGCAGCTTAGCAGGACAGGGGTTGGTTGGAAACACCATATATTTT. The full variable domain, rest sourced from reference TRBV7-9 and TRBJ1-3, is DTGVSQNPRHKITKRGQNVTFRCDPISEHNRLYWYRQTLGQGPEFLTYFQNEAQLEKSRLLSDRFSAERPKGSFSTLEIQRTEQGDSAMYLCASSLAGQGLVGNTIYFGEGSWLTVV.

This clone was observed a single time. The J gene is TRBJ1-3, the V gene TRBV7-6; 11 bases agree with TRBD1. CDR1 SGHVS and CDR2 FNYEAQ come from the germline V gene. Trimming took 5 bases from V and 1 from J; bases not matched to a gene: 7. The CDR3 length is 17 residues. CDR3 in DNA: TGTGCCAGCAGCCTGGGACAGGGGGTAGGGTCTGGAAACACCATATATTTT. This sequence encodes CASSLGQGVGSGNTIYF.

The CDR3 sequence: CASSLGDQGTEAFF. The CDR3 coding sequence is TGCGCCAGCAGCTTAGGGGATCAAGGAACTGAAGCTTTCTTT. J is TRBJ1-1 and V is TRBV5-1; D may be TRBD1 (5 bases). Trimming stripped 2 bases from V and 5 bases from J, with 13 bases between. The CDR3 length is 14 residues. The germline V gene encodes CDR1 SGHRS and CDR2 YFSETQ.

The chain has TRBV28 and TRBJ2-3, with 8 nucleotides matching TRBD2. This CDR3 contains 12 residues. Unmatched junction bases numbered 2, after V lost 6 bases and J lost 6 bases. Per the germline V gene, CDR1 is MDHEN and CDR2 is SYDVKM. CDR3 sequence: CASSGRVDTQYF. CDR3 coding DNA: TGTGCCAGCAGCGGGAGGGTGGATACGCAGTATTTT.

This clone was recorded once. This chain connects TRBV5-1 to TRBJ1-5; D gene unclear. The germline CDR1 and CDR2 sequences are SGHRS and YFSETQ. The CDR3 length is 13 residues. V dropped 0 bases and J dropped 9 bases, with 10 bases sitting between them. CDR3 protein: CASSLDGTGPQHF. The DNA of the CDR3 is TGCGCCAGCAGCTTGGACGGAACGGGGCCCCAGCATTTT.

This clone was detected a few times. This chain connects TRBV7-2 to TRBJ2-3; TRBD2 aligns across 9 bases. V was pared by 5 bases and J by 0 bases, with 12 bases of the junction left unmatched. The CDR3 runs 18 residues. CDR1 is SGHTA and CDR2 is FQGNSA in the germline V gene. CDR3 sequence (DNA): TGTGCCAGCAGCCTGACTAAAGCGGGGGGTCCTAGCACAGATACGCAGTATTTT. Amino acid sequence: CASSLTKAGGPSTDTQYF.

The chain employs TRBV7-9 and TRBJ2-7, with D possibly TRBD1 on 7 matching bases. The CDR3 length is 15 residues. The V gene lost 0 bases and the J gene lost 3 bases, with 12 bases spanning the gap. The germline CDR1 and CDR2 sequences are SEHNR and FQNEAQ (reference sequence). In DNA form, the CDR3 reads TGTGCCAGCAGCTTAGCGTCAGGGGGAGGCTACGAGCAGTACTTC. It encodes CASSLASGGGYEQYF.